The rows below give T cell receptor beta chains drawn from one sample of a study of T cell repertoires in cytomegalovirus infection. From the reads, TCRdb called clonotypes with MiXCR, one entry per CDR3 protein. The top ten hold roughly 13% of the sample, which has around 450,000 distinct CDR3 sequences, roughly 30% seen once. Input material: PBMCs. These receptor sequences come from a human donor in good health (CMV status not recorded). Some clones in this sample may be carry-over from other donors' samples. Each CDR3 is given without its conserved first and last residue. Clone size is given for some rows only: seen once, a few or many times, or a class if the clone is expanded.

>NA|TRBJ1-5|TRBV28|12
AISHRGSNQPQH
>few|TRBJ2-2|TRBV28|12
ASSDSGEVGELF
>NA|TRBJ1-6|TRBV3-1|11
ASSQDPDSPLH
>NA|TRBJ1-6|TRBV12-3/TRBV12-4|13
ASSPQGLHNSPLH
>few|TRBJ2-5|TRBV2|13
ASKGLAGGQETQY
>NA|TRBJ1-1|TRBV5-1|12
ASSLGGGATEAF
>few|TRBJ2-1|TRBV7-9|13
ASSSTSGGRDEQF
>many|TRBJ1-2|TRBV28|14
ASSLTSIDRGDGYT
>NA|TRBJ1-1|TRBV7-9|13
ASSLAAEGPTEAF
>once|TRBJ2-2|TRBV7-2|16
ASSLVVRAAGNTGELF
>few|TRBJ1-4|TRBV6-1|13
ASSEAWGAGEKLF
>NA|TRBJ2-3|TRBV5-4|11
ASSPTRTDTQY
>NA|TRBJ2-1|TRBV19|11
ASSIMPHNEQF
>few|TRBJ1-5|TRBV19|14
ASSMGMGRENQPQH
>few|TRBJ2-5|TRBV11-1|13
ASSLDGARGETQY
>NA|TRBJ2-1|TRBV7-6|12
ASSTSGTKNEQF